The 21 T cell receptor beta chains below come from one sample, sequenced in a study of blood T cell repertoires in COVID-19. The data were produced by immunoSEQ multiplex PCR, yet TCRdb's version contains in-frame clones alone and is incomplete. The table has a few hundred thousand clones, nearly 90% seen once; the top ten hold about 1.7%. The material sequenced was PBMCs or T cells enriched from blood (not recorded which). The receptors stem from a woman in her late teens or twenties with acute COVID-19.

The V and J genes are TRBV18 and TRBJ1-5, with D perhaps TRBD1 (6 bases). V was cut by 6 bases and J by 0 bases, with 12 bases left in between. CDR1 and CDR2 from the germline V gene are KGHSH and LQKENI. The CDR3 contains 15 residues. CDR3 region: CASSGGPNSNQPQHF. For the CDR3, the DNA is TGTGCCAGCTCCGGGGGGCCGAATAGCAATCAGCCCCAGCATTTT.

The V and J genes are TRBV6-6 and TRBJ1-1; D is perhaps TRBD1 (5 bases). V lost 7 bases to trimming and J lost 5 bases, with 20 bases between them. CDR3 length equals 15 residues. Germline CDR1 and CDR2: MNHNY and SVGAGI (reference sequence). The CDR3, as DNA: TGTGCCAGCACCAGTACCGCCGGGGGTGGAACTGAAGCTTTCTTT. Translated: CASTSTAGGGTEAFF.

This rearrangement joins TRBV28 to TRBJ2-5, with 7 bases lining up with TRBD1. Germline values: CDR1 MDHEN, CDR2 SYDVKM. This CDR3 is built from 15 residues. J gave up 2 bases and V 6 bases, and 9 bases lay outside the gene matches. CDR3 DNA sequence: TGTGCCAGCAGGGGACGCCGGGACAGTCAAGAGACCCAGTACTTC. This sequence encodes CASRGRRDSQETQYF.

This clone came up once. The chain employs TRBV30 and TRBJ1-5; TRBD1 might be the D (6 bases). Germline V gene sequence: CDR1 GTSNPN, CDR2 SVGIG (reference sequence). V was trimmed by 5 bases and J by 4 bases, leaving 12 bases between them. The CDR3 sequence is 13 residues long. The CDR3 protein is CAWEQGANQPQHF. The CDR3 bases are TGTGCCTGGGAACAGGGAGCGAATCAGCCCCAGCATTTT.

V gene TRBV4-3 combines with J gene TRBJ1-5; D is unclear. V lost 3 bases to trimming and J lost 2 bases, with 5 bases between them. The CDR3 has 13 amino acids. CDR1 LGHNA and CDR2 YSLEER come from the germline V gene. For the CDR3, the DNA is TGCGCCAGCAGCCAGGCCCGCAATCAGCCCCAGCATTTT. This gives the protein CASSQARNQPQHF.

The CDR3 coding sequence is TGTGCCAGCAGTTACTCATGGCTAGCGGGGTCCTACGAGCAGTACTTC. It yields the protein CASSYSWLAGSYEQYF. This chain links TRBV6-5 with TRBJ2-7; 9 nucleotides line up with TRBD2. Germline loops: CDR1 MNHEY, CDR2 SVGAGI. After removal of 0 bases from V and 1 base from J, the junction contained 4 bases not matched to a gene. The CDR3 covers 16 residues.

The V gene is TRBV2, the J gene TRBJ2-3; D possibly corresponds to TRBD2 (6 bases). CDR3 size: 14 residues. Germline V gives CDR1 SNHLY, CDR2 FYNNEI. Trimming shortened V by 6 bases and J by 2 bases, and 12 bases separated the two germline ends. DNA for the CDR3: TGTGCCAGCAGGAAGGGACTGCTCACAGATACGCAGTATTTT. Protein product: CASRKGLLTDTQYF.

V usage is TRBV19 and J usage is TRBJ2-1, with D possibly TRBD2 on 6 matching bases. V lost 4 bases and J lost 2, with 15 bases in between. CDR3 length: 16 residues. CDR1 and CDR2 (germline): LNHDA, SQIVND (reference sequence). CDR3 residues: CASSTAWGEPYNEQFF. CDR3 coding DNA: TGTGCCAGTAGTACTGCCTGGGGGGAACCCTACAATGAGCAGTTCTTC.

The rearrangement uses TRBV7-3 and TRBJ1-1; tentatively, D is TRBD1 (6 bases). Trimming took 4 bases from V and 1 from J, leaving 7 bases between them. This CDR3 is 13 amino acids long. Germline CDR1 and CDR2: SGHTA and FQGTGA. Here the CDR3 reads CASSSGQNTEAFF. CDR3 sequence (DNA): TGTGCCAGCAGCTCGGGACAGAACACTGAAGCTTTCTTT.

Notes on this clone: Relative to the germline gene, one junction end is altered; a read error may explain this. Other DNA sequences in this specimen translate into the identical CDR3. The rearrangement uses TRBV18 and TRBJ2-6; 9 bases match TRBD1. CDR1 and CDR2 (germline): KGHSH, LQKENI. CDR3 length: 18 residues. CDR3 region: CASSPRTGDGTGANVLTF. The DNA for the CDR3 is TGTGCCAGCTCACCCCGGACAGGGGACGGCACTGGGGCCAACGTCCTAACTTTC.

This chain uses TRBV29-1 with TRBJ2-1; TRBD2 aligns across 9 bases. V trimming: 6 bases; J trimming: 0 bases; junction bases outside the gene matches: 9. Germline V gene sequence: CDR1 SQVTM, CDR2 ANQGSEA. This CDR3 region has 16 residues. CDR3 in DNA: TGCAGCGTCCGGCGGGTTAGCGGGAGCTCCTACAATGAGCAGTTCTTC. It encodes CSVRRVSGSSYNEQFF.

The chain combines TRBV6-5 with TRBJ2-3; D unresolved. The germline CDR1 and CDR2 sequences are MNHEY and SVGAGI. The CDR3 length is 14 residues. With 7 bases removed from V and 0 bases from J, the gap between germline ends came to 11 bases. In DNA form, the CDR3 reads TGTGCCAGCAAGACTCTCACTAGCACAGATACGCAGTATTTT. This sequence encodes CASKTLTSTDTQYF.

The V gene is TRBV19, the J gene TRBJ1-5; TRBD1 aligns across 7 bases. Trimming cost V 3 bases and J 2 bases; bases outside gene matches: 7. Germline CDR1 and CDR2: LNHDA and SQIVND (reference sequence). CDR3 length: 16 amino acids. CDR3 bases: TGTGCCAGTAGTATTTTGGGCAGGGGGGGCAATCAGCCCCAGCATTTT. Translation: CASSILGRGGNQPQHF.

CDR3 sequence (DNA): TGTGCCAGCAGTTACTCGTTCTCCGACGAAAAGCGAGAGACCCAGTACTTC. Protein product: CASSYSFSDEKRETQYF. The chain couples TRBV6-2 or TRBV6-3 to TRBJ2-5, with D unclear. V lost 0 bases and J lost 4, with 18 bases in between. The CDR3 is 17 amino acids. The germline gives CDR1 MNHEY, CDR2 SVGEGT.

This chain joins TRBV9 and TRBJ2-7; D is possibly TRBD2 (6 bases). This CDR3 region has 15 residues. With 0 bases removed from V and 1 base from J, the gap between germline ends came to 11 bases. Germline V gives CDR1 SGDLS, CDR2 YYNGEE. CDR3 in DNA: TGTGCCAGCAGCGTAGCTACCGGGACTTCCTACGAGCAGTACTTC. As protein: CASSVATGTSYEQYF.

In this sample, this clone turned up a few times. This rearrangement joins TRBV12-5 to TRBJ2-5, with D tentatively TRBD1 (5 bases). V shed 0 bases and J shed 2 bases, with 13 bases lying between them. Germline assignment: CDR1 LGHNT and CDR2 FRNRAP. This CDR3 contains 16 residues. CDR3 amino acids: CASGLVRVDSQETQYF. CDR3 sequence (DNA): TGTGCTAGTGGTTTGGTACGCGTTGACAGTCAAGAGACCCAGTACTTC. Drawing the rest from reference TRBV12-5 and TRBJ2-5, the complete variable domain is DARVTQTPRHKVTEMGQEVTMRCQPILGHNTVFWYRQTMMQGLELLAYFRNRAPLDDSGMPKDRFSAEMPDATLATLKIQPSEPRDSAVYFCASGLVRVDSQETQYFGPGTRLLVL.

This chain connects TRBV5-1 to TRBJ2-7; TRBD2 is a possible D gene (5 bases). Germline V gene sequence: CDR1 SGHRS, CDR2 YFSETQ. This CDR3 region has 15 residues. V was pared by 0 bases and J by 3 bases, with 13 bases between. The CDR3 coding sequence is TGCGCCAGCAGCTTGGAAGCTAGCCCGTACTACGAGCAGTACTTC. Amino acid sequence: CASSLEASPYYEQYF.

This clone was detected once. V usage is TRBV11-2 and J usage is TRBJ2-3; 10 positions match TRBD1. CDR3 length: 16 amino acids. The germline V gene has CDR1 SGHAT and CDR2 FQNNGV. Trimming cost V 5 bases and J 4 bases; bases outside gene matches: 9. In nucleotides, the CDR3 is TGTGCCAGCAGCGGTACCGGGACAGGGGCCCCAGATACGCAGTATTTT. Its protein product is CASSGTGTGAPDTQYF.

The chain combines TRBV7-2 with TRBJ2-7, with D uncertain. The CDR3 runs to 14 residues. CDR1 and CDR2 from the germline V gene are SGHTA and FQGNSA. The germline V and J ends were trimmed by 1 base and 3 bases, with 10 bases remaining between them. For the CDR3, the DNA is TGTGCCAGCAGCTTAGACGGTAAAAACTACGAGCAGTACTTC. Translation: CASSLDGKNYEQYF. The whole variable domain, filled in from reference TRBV7-2 and TRBJ2-7, reads GAGVSQSPSNKVTEKGKDVELRCDPISGHTALYWYRQSLGQGLEFLIYFQGNSAPDKSGLPSDRFSAERTGGSVSTLTIQRTQQEDSAVYLCASSLDGKNYEQYFGPGTRLTVT.

The chain joins TRBV4-1 to TRBJ2-7; D unresolved. The CDR3 contains 14 residues. Germline CDR1 reads MGHRA; CDR2 reads YSYEKL. Trimming removed 0 bases at V and 3 bases at J, with 9 bases between. CDR3 in DNA: TGCGCCAGCAGCCAAGAGCACCGCTACTACGAGCAGTACTTC. This gives the protein CASSQEHRYYEQYF.

The chain has TRBV19 and TRBJ2-1, with 7 positions matching TRBD2. Germline CDR1 and CDR2: LNHDA and SQIVND (reference sequence). V lost 7 bases and J lost 5; bases outside the gene matches: 11. The length of the CDR3 is 15 residues. As DNA, the CDR3 is TGTGCCAGTAAAGAACCGGGACTACGGGACAATGAGCAGTTCTTC. Protein sequence: CASKEPGLRDNEQFF.